This T cell receptor beta chain comes out of a study of spatial heterogeneity in lung cancer. Study results and limitations: Detection of ubiquitous tumor TCRs in blood was higher at resection than follow-up.

The CDR3 covers 15 residues. Unmatched junction bases numbered 8, after V lost 7 bases and J lost 0 bases. Germline values: CDR1 SEHNR, CDR2 FQNEAQ (reference sequence). Single TCR cDNA molecules each had their own unique molecular identifier. Via MiXCR, TCRdb re-called the 5' RACE reads, giving one row per CDR3 protein. This sample has roughly 48,000 distinct CDR3 sequences, with roughly 5.7% found just once. This clonotype was recorded many times. Antigen specificity is unknown. Time point described: sample taken at primary tumor resection. No cells were sorted before sequencing. The whole RNA sequenced was extracted from tumor, nontumor lung or frozen PBMC. Patients with untreated early-stage non-small cell lung cancer, numbering approximately 70, were the donors.

This clonotype was sampled from a male donor with early-stage non-small cell lung cancer. The chain couples TRBV7-9 to TRBJ1-1, with TRBD1 identical over 7 bases. Sequenced here: PBMCs, sampled at surgery. The CDR3 bases are TGTGCCAGCATCGGCTGGGGACAGATGAACACTGAAGCTTTCTTT. Translated, it gives CASIGWGQMNTEAFF.